This is a list of T cell receptor beta chains from one sample in a study of cytomegalovirus exposure and HLA in healthy donors. Measured with immunoSEQ multiplex PCR; TCRdb has only the in-frame clones, and not every one. The sample carries about 160,000 clones, 78% recorded once. The sample was PBMCs. Source of these receptors: a middle-aged woman in good health and CMV-seronegative. CDR3s leave out the opening cysteine and the closing phenylalanine or tryptophan.

J | V | length | CDR3
TRBJ2-2 | TRBV21-1 | 13 | ASSKGPTGTGELF
TRBJ1-2 | TRBV2 | 12 | ASVPGALNYGYT
TRBJ2-7 | TRBV6-5 | 13 | ASTQRGGQVYEQY
TRBJ1-2 | TRBV5-4 | 13 | ASSTGRSTIYGYT
TRBJ2-7 | TRBV18 | 14 | ASSPPEGDSSYEQY
TRBJ2-1 | TRBV19 | 13 | ATKRGTSGYNEQF
TRBJ1-1 | TRBV7-2 | 15 | ASSPGQGARKNTEAF
TRBJ1-1 | TRBV7-3 | 12 | ASSSGHPGTEAF
TRBJ1-6 | TRBV27 | 14 | ASSRGTGSLNSPLH
TRBJ1-3 | TRBV20-1 | 9 | SARDRGFIY
TRBJ2-2 | TRBV5-1 | 11 | ASSLVDTGELF
TRBJ2-3 | TRBV11-2 | 13 | ASSWRGGPRDTQY
TRBJ2-1 | TRBV9 | 13 | ASSSLLGGNNEQF
TRBJ2-3 | TRBV6-1 | 13 | ASRGLAGGPDTQY
TRBJ1-1 | TRBV2 | 12 | ASSEVFRGTEAF
TRBJ1-1 | TRBV19 | 16 | ASSTMVAGGVGDTEAF
TRBJ1-2 | TRBV18 | 12 | ASSETGGDYGYT
TRBJ2-7 | TRBV7-8 | 10 | ASQGASYEQY
TRBJ1-1 | TRBV7-2 | 12 | ASSLRDRGPEAF
NA | TRBV19 | 14 | ASSVLAGGKSYEQY
TRBJ1-1 | TRBV5-1 | 12 | ASSVQGAGTEAF
TRBJ1-2 | TRBV27 | 13 | ASSKDRKANYGYT
TRBJ1-5 | TRBV10-2 | 12 | ASSDPSGNQPQH
TRBJ2-1 | TRBV11-2 | 14 | ASSLATSSLYNEQF
TRBJ1-2 | TRBV9 | 12 | ASSESGYNYGYT
TRBJ1-2 | TRBV5-4 | 13 | ASSTTGGLNYGYT
TRBJ2-6 | TRBV11-2 | 11 | ASRLQGANVLT
TRBJ1-5 | TRBV12-2 | 17 | ASRSPPAGGDSDPQPQH
TRBJ1-2 | TRBV9 | 13 | ASSVGDSQNYGYT
TRBJ2-7 | TRBV10-2 | 10 | ASSVIGGEQY
TRBJ1-6 | TRBV28 | 14 | ASSLSPDRYNSPLH
TRBJ2-7 | TRBV27 | 11 | ASSPSDRDEQY
TRBJ1-2 | TRBV7-9 | 13 | ASSLSDRAGYGYT
TRBJ1-1 | TRBV5-1 | 14 | ASSWFGGAENTEAF
TRBJ1-1 | TRBV5-1 | 11 | ASSYYRGDEAF
TRBJ2-1 | TRBV7-2 | 13 | ASSFSLGGADEQF
TRBJ2-5 | TRBV11-2 | 13 | ASSRTAGPQETQY
TRBJ1-1 | TRBV14 | 12 | ASSLRDRVTEAF
TRBJ2-1 | TRBV5-1 | 16 | ASSSGTSGLSSYNEQF
TRBJ2-7 | TRBV5-5 | 11 | ASTSGGVYEQY
TRBJ2-7 | TRBV7-9 | 12 | ASSLGYPGFEQY
TRBJ2-7 | TRBV11-2 | 17 | ASSLIPLDATGGLREQY
TRBJ1-5 | TRBV6-1 | 13 | ASSELTGSNQPQH
TRBJ2-7 | TRBV2 | 11 | ASSRQGAGEQY
TRBJ2-7 | TRBV7-8 | 12 | ASSRTGVNYEQY
TRBJ1-5 | TRBV6-5 | 11 | ASRRQSNQPQH
TRBJ2-2 | TRBV12-5 | 17 | ASGFLRAGIGANTGELF
TRBJ2-2 | TRBV27 | 15 | ASSPDWDSANTGELF
TRBJ2-3 | TRBV4-2 | 14 | ASSPSSGGTADTQY
TRBJ2-1 | TRBV4-1 | 13 | ASSHGLREANEQF
TRBJ1-4 | TRBV6-5 | 11 | ASMGQTNEKLF
TRBJ2-5 | TRBV5-1 | 13 | ASSLTSGGPWTQY
TRBJ2-1 | TRBV5-1 | 13 | ASSSGENSYNEQF
TRBJ1-4 | TRBV28 | 13 | ASSKRQGTNEKLF
TRBJ1-2 | TRBV5-1 | 14 | ASSLMGQSTNYGYT
TRBJ1-3 | TRBV19 | 14 | ASSLIDRGPGNTIY
TRBJ2-1 | TRBV7-9 | 13 | ASSLLDRGYNEQF
TRBJ2-7 | TRBV5-1 | 12 | ASSREAFSYEQY
TRBJ2-3 | TRBV5-4 | 12 | ASSQILAPDTQY